One and the same sample provided the 14 T cell receptor beta chains below, sequenced in a study of blood T cell repertoires in COVID-19. The data were produced by immunoSEQ multiplex PCR, yet TCRdb's version contains in-frame clones alone and is incomplete. This table has about 230,000 clones, approximately 87% appearing once. Sequences were obtained from peripheral blood. Receptors were obtained from a woman aged 70-85 years with active or convalescent COVID-19.

V usage is TRBV29-1 and J usage is TRBJ1-3, with a possible D match to TRBD1 (6 bases). Germline CDR1 reads SQVTM; CDR2 reads ANQGSEA. The V end was cut by 3 bases, the J end by 0 bases, with 9 bases between. This CDR3 is built from 14 residues. The CDR3 nucleotides are TGCAGCGTTGAGCAGGGGTTCTCTGGAAACACCATATATTTT. It specifies CSVEQGFSGNTIYF.

The rearrangement joins TRBV9 to TRBJ2-2, with D tentatively TRBD2 (5 bases). This CDR3 is 13 amino acids long. Germline loops: CDR1 SGDLS, CDR2 YYNGEE. The V and J ends lost 5 bases and 6 bases respectively, with 11 bases between them. CDR3 residues: CASRPTSSGELFF. DNA of the CDR3: TGTGCCAGCAGACCTACTAGTTCCGGGGAGCTGTTTTTT. Looking up the rest from reference TRBV9 and TRBJ2-2 gives the full variable domain: DSGVTQTPKHLITATGQRVTLRCSPRSGDLSVYWYQQSLDQGLQFLIQYYNGEERAKGNILERFSAQQFPDLHSELNLSSLELGDSALYFCASRPTSSGELFFGEGSRLTVL.

V and J are TRBV4-1 and TRBJ1-2; TRBD1 matches at 8 bases. Trimming at V came to 3 bases and at J to 7 bases, leaving 7 bases not matched to a gene. Germline V lookup: CDR1 MGHRA, CDR2 YSYEKL. The CDR3 has 14 residues. The CDR3: CASSHQQGEPGYTF. The CDR3, as DNA: TGCGCCAGCAGCCATCAACAGGGGGAGCCTGGCTACACCTTC.

In this sample, this clone turned up once. This chain joins TRBV5-4 and TRBJ2-3; TRBD2 matches at 8 bases. CDR1 and CDR2 (germline): SGHNT, YYREEE (reference sequence). J was trimmed by 3 bases and V by 9 bases; bases with no gene match: 12. The length of the CDR3 is 15 residues. CDR3 sequence (DNA): TGTGCCATCTCCCCCGCGGGGGGCCGGACAGATACGCAGTATTTT. This codes for CAISPAGGRTDTQYF.

This clone was seen a single time. This CDR3 is CASSRRTRQGTASNEKLFF. The CDR3 nucleotides are TGTGCCAGCAGCCGTAGGACGAGACAGGGCACGGCTTCTAATGAAAAACTGTTTTTT. This sequence joins TRBV4-2 and TRBJ1-4; 7 bases agree with TRBD1. This CDR3 region has 19 residues. Germline V gene lookup returns CDR1 LGHNA and CDR2 YNFKEQ. V gave up 4 bases and J gave up 3 bases; unmatched junction bases: 17.

The chain couples TRBV20-1 to TRBJ1-6, with D possibly matching TRBD1 (5 bases). The V and J ends lost 5 bases and 7 bases respectively, with 6 bases between them. The CDR3 contains 11 residues. Germline CDR1 DFQATT, CDR2 SNEGSKA (reference sequence). The DNA of the CDR3 is TGCAGTGCTCGGGGGAATTCACCCCTCCACTTT. Its translation: CSARGNSPLHF.

The chain has TRBV11-1 and TRBJ2-5; D unclear. Per the germline V gene, CDR1 is SGHAT and CDR2 is FQDESV (reference sequence). Trimming removed 6 bases at V and 5 bases at J, with 10 bases between. The CDR3 runs to 12 residues. CDR3 sequence: CASSPHGETQYF. CDR3 DNA sequence: TGTGCCAGCAGTCCCCACGGGGAGACCCAGTACTTC.

Only a few counts were recorded for this clone. The V and J genes are TRBV4-2 and TRBJ2-3; D may be TRBD2 (6 bases). V was clipped by 1 base and J by 2 bases, with 13 bases between them. The CDR3 length is 16 residues. Germline V gene data show CDR1 as LGHNA and CDR2 as YNFKEQ. The CDR3 spells CASSQVGLASTDTQYF. The CDR3 DNA sequence: TGTGCCAGCAGCCAAGTGGGTCTAGCGTCCACAGATACGCAGTATTTT.

This chain links TRBV11-2 with TRBJ1-2; TRBD1 agrees at 8 bases. The CDR3 has 15 amino acids. V was pared by 5 bases and J by 7 bases, with 12 bases of the junction left unmatched. The germline gives CDR1 SGHAT, CDR2 FQNNGV. In DNA form, the CDR3 reads TGTGCCAGCAGCCCGCGACGACAGGGGCATAGTGGCTACACCTTC. It is translated as CASSPRRQGHSGYTF.

J is TRBJ2-7 and V is TRBV10-3; TRBD1 aligns across 10 bases. V lost 0 bases, J lost 5 bases, and 16 bases stayed unmatched. Germline CDR1 reads ENHRY; CDR2 reads SYGVKD. This CDR3 contains 19 residues. The CDR3 DNA sequence: TGTGCCATCAGTGAGTCTGCTCCACTGGGGACAGGGGCTTGGAACGAGCAGTACTTC. It is translated as CAISESAPLGTGAWNEQYF.

The rearrangement joins TRBV7-9 to TRBJ2-3; D is uncertain. The CDR3 runs to 13 residues. Trimming cost V 1 base and J 3 bases, with 5 bases left between them. Germline CDR1 and CDR2: SEHNR and FQNEAQ (reference sequence). CDR3 nucleotides: TGTGCCAGCAGCTTAGACTTTACAGATACGCAGTATTTT. Translating gives CASSLDFTDTQYF. The full variable domain, its missing parts supplied by reference TRBV7-9 and TRBJ2-3, is DTGVSQNPRHKITKRGQNVTFRCDPISEHNRLYWYRQTLGQGPEFLTYFQNEAQLEKSRLLSDRFSAERPKGSFSTLEIQRTEQGDSAMYLCASSLDFTDTQYFGPGTRLTVL.

The chain recombines TRBV5-4 with TRBJ2-7, with 7 bases aligning to TRBD1. The V segment lost 2 bases and the J segment 7 bases; nucleotides outside the gene matches: 12. Germline CDR1 SGHNT, CDR2 YYREEE (reference sequence). The CDR3 runs to 15 residues. The CDR3 nucleotides are TGTGCCAGCAGCTTCTCTTGGGACAGCCCTACGGAGCAGTACTTC. As protein: CASSFSWDSPTEQYF.

This sequence joins TRBV28 and TRBJ1-4, with 9 bases aligning to TRBD1. Germline assignment: CDR1 MDHEN and CDR2 SYDVKM. The length of the CDR3 is 17 residues. Trimming removed 5 bases from V and 3 bases from J; junction bases left unmatched: 10. In DNA form, the CDR3 reads TGTGCCAGCAGTCCCGACAGGGGGAGGCGGGCTAATGAAAAACTGTTTTTT. Amino acid sequence: CASSPDRGRRANEKLFF.

In the case of this clone: Distinct nucleotide sequences in the sample also encode this CDR3. V and J are TRBV5-1 and TRBJ2-1; 7 bases are shared with TRBD2. V dropped 0 bases and J dropped 6; count of bases not matched to a gene: 3. From germline, CDR1 is SGHRS and CDR2 YFSETQ. The CDR3 length is 14 residues. The CDR3 here is CASSLGTSSNEQFF. The CDR3 coding sequence is TGCGCCAGCAGCTTGGGGACTAGTAGCAATGAGCAGTTCTTC.